This T cell receptor (beta chain) emerged from a study of blood T cells in healthy people across ages (dated by TCRdb to about 2015). About the investigation overall: In model experiments, template switching captured roughly one uniquely barcoded TCR beta cDNA molecule for every two T cells. The study measured age-related changes in TCR beta repertoire diversity using deep sequencing normalized with unique cDNA molecular identifiers. The donors were split into four age groups: young (average roughly 15 years), middle-aged (roughly 40), aged (roughly 60) and long-lived (82). To avoid experimental bias, donors of different ages were distributed randomly across sequencing lanes. Using the same blood draw, the study looked at two additional independent replicas of 1 million unique cDNA reads for two donors, one aged 18 to 30 and the other aged 80 or older.

Counted from cysteine to phenylalanine, this CDR3 has 14 amino acids. Only the CDR3 region is kept as DNA, spanning 42 bases read in frame from base 1. The V end loses 0 bases and the J end loses 4 bases, and a stretch of 9 bases separates them. For CDR1 and CDR2, the germline V gene lists SGHRS and YFSETQ. The library was produced with 5' RACE. The run used an Illumina HiSeq 2500. A second PCR of about 7 to 12 cycles was performed with a sample-barcoded 5' primer and a J-beta primer mix. A template-switch 5' adaptor carrying 12 random nucleotides introduced a unique molecular identifier onto each TCR beta cDNA molecule. Each sample yielded at least 3 million CDR3-containing paired-end reads. First-strand cDNA synthesis was performed from all RNA using the Mint cDNA synthesis kit, with priming by a TRBC-specific oligonucleotide. Following uracil-DNA glycosylase treatment, all cDNA underwent a first 18-cycle PCR with the universal primers M1SS and BC2_uni_R. On the authors' methods: For normalization, 1 million high-quality reads, each with a distinct molecular identifier, were randomly selected from each sample. Instead of being binned into consensus sequences, reads that shared molecular identifiers were thrown out. MiTCR, set to a Q25 quality threshold and the strictest error-elimination algorithm, was used for CDR3 identification, clonotype clustering and error correction. A nonparametric unseen species model with Euler transformation was used to estimate lower-bound total TCR beta diversity. TCRdb trimmed public reads at Q25 via fastp, called clones via MiXCR and kept in-frame beta chains. When rows share a CDR3 protein, they turn into one entry using the most common DNA and genes. The V and J calls and clone size are TCRdb's, not the authors'. The sample includes 650,000 to 800,000 distinct CDR3 sequences, with more than 40% observed a single time. Approximately 20% of the sample rests with the top ten.

This clonotype was counted once. The target of this receptor is not known. No much larger clonotype is one base removed from it; base qualities were not supplied. A lone read offers only weak evidence. The donors were roughly 38 Caucasian individuals from Russia, aged roughly 6 to 95 years, who were systemically healthy. Ten milliliters of peripheral blood were collected from each donor into EDTA-treated Vacutainer tubes. PBMCs were isolated by Ficoll-Paque density-gradient centrifugation, with at least 6.5 million obtained per sample. Trizol reagent was used to extract total RNA from PBMCs, with at least 6 micrograms per sample. The percentages of naive CD45RAhigh/CD27high T cells were determined by flow cytometry on a PBMC aliquot from every donor. What the work shows at the level of the full study, not this receptor alone: Compared with the aged group, the long-lived group had more naive CD4+ T cells, fewer expanded clones and increased TCR diversity, a pattern suggesting age selection. Observed TCR beta diversity per million T cells fell roughly linearly with age, and a significant reduction was already apparent by age around 39. Estimates of total diversity from one million sequenced T cells were regarded as lower bounds and underestimates. A strong correlation was found between observed TCR beta diversity and the percentage of naive T cells measured by flow cytometry. Conclusive comparison of naive and antigen-experienced compartments was prevented by the profiling of bulk unsorted PBMCs. Donor CMV infection status was unknown, potentially confounding age-related changes in expanded clonotypes.

Sequencing was carried out using blood. This sequence uses TRBV5-1 and TRBJ2-3; D gene: possibly TRBD1, on 6 matching bases. This TCR was recovered from a man in his sixties in good health. In nucleotides, the sequence is TGCGCCAGCAGCTTGGAGGGGGTTGCAGATACGCAGTATTTT. It encodes CASSLEGVADTQYF.